Listed below are T cell receptor beta chains from one sample, sequenced in a study of tumor-infiltrating lymphocytes in localized non-small cell lung cancer. TCRdb's copy holds only in-frame clones and misses some; the assay was immunoSEQ multiplex PCR. The sample consists of about 16,000 clones, about 70% of them appearing once. The sample taken for sequencing was lung tumor tissue. The receptors were gathered from a human donor with non-small cell lung cancer. CDR3s include the opening cysteine and the closing phenylalanine or tryptophan. A D gene is named only where the DNA matches it firmly. Size tells how often a clone was seen (once, few, many) or the class of an expanded clone, and some rows leave it out.

clone size: NA; V gene: TRBV5-4; J gene: TRBJ2-7; D gene: TRBD1; CDR3 protein: CASSLGWDSSYEQYF; CDR3 DNA: TGTGCCAGCAGCTTGGGATGGGACAGCTCCTACGAGCAGTACTTC
clone size: NA; V gene: TRBV10-3; J gene: TRBJ2-2; D gene: TRBD2; CDR3 protein: CAINPGRLAGENTGELFF; CDR3 DNA: TGTGCCATCAACCCGGGTCGACTAGCGGGGGAAAACACCGGGGAGCTGTTTTTT
clone size: NA; V gene: TRBV9; J gene: TRBJ2-7; D gene: NA; CDR3 protein: CASSVDVNSYEQYF; CDR3 DNA: TGTGCCAGCAGCGTAGACGTTAACTCCTACGAGCAGTACTTC
clone size: few; V gene: TRBV19; J gene: TRBJ1-5; D gene: TRBD1; CDR3 protein: CASSMGGQANQPQHF; CDR3 DNA: TGTGCCAGTAGTATGGGGGGACAGGCCAATCAGCCCCAGCATTTT
clone size: NA; V gene: TRBV13; J gene: TRBJ2-6; D gene: NA; CDR3 protein: CASSLGRTAGANVLTF; CDR3 DNA: TGTGCCAGCAGCTTAGGCCGAACAGCTGGGGCCAACGTCCTGACTTTC
clone size: NA; V gene: TRBV7-8; J gene: TRBJ1-1; D gene: NA; CDR3 protein: CASSFKRDTEAFF; CDR3 DNA: TGTGCCAGCAGCTTCAAGAGGGACACTGAAGCTTTCTTT
clone size: NA; V gene: TRBV14; J gene: TRBJ2-1; D gene: TRBD2; CDR3 protein: CASSPTLPRGEGRVF; CDR3 DNA: TGTGCCAGCAGCCCGACCCTCCCGCGGGGGGAGGGCAGAGTCTTC
clone size: NA; V gene: TRBV28; J gene: TRBJ2-7; D gene: NA; CDR3 protein: CASRQPGAPYEQYF; CDR3 DNA: TGTGCCAGCCGACAACCAGGGGCCCCCTACGAGCAGTACTTC
clone size: NA; V gene: TRBV9; J gene: TRBJ2-2; D gene: TRBD2; CDR3 protein: CASSVMPGLANTGELFF; CDR3 DNA: TGTGCCAGCAGCGTGATGCCGGGACTAGCAAACACCGGGGAGCTGTTTTTT
clone size: NA; V gene: TRBV5-1; J gene: TRBJ2-3; D gene: NA; CDR3 protein: CASSLATGHAIGTQYF; CDR3 DNA: TGCGCCAGCAGCTTGGCCACGGGACACGCGATCGGTACGCAGTATTTT
clone size: once; V gene: TRBV7-6; J gene: TRBJ2-1; D gene: TRBD2; CDR3 protein: CASSFSTSGSNEQFF; CDR3 DNA: TGTGCCAGCAGCTTTTCGACTAGCGGGAGCAATGAGCAGTTCTTC
clone size: NA; V gene: TRBV15; J gene: TRBJ2-7; D gene: TRBD1; CDR3 protein: CATSLTTGPYEQYF; CDR3 DNA: TGTGCCACCAGCCTAACGACAGGGCCCTACGAGCAGTACTTC